The 19 T cell receptor beta chains presented below share a single source sample, sequenced in a study of CD8+ T cells in alopecia areata. cDNA prepared by RNA extraction and subsequent reverse transcription served as the template for sequencing. Using immunoSEQ multiplex PCR, the repertoire was profiled, and TCRdb retains in-frame clones only, with some absent. Here the sample spans about 200,000 clones, roughly 60% being singletons. The treatment: oral pan-JAK inhibitor, 5-10 mg twice daily. Material: CD4+ T cells sorted from blood, obtained between weeks 47 and 50, from a patient treated with tofacitinib. Receptor source: a human donor with alopecia areata.

The rearrangement uses TRBV6-5 and TRBJ1-1; 8 bases fit TRBD1. The CDR3 loop spans 12 amino acids. V lost 5 bases, J lost 5 bases, and 1 base stayed unmatched. Germline V gene sequence: CDR1 MNHEY, CDR2 SVGAGI. CDR3 amino acids: CASSHRGTEAFF. The CDR3 DNA reads as TGTGCCAGCAGTCACAGGGGGACTGAAGCTTTCTTT.

This clone was observed a handful of times. The V call is TRBV18, the J call TRBJ1-1; 7 bases are shared with TRBD1. CDR1 is KGHSH, CDR2 LQKENI, per germline. This CDR3 is built from 14 residues. Trimming removed 1 base from V and 4 bases from J; junction bases left unmatched: 3. The CDR3: CASSPRQGGTEAFF. DNA for the CDR3: TGTGCCAGCTCACCACGTCAGGGGGGCACTGAAGCTTTCTTT.

The chain joins TRBV6-5 to TRBJ1-2; no firm D call. Per the germline V gene, CDR1 is MNHEY and CDR2 is SVGAGI. Trimming took off 0 bases at V and 3 bases at J, with 8 bases between the two ends. This CDR3 has 14 residues. The DNA for the CDR3 is TGTGCCAGCAGTTACTCGCGTAGTGACTATGGCTACACCTTC. Translated: CASSYSRSDYGYTF.

In its sample, this clone was seen once. This sample also contains other DNA sequences that code for the same CDR3. The J gene is TRBJ1-5, the V gene TRBV7-2; D is undetermined. Trimming took 2 bases from V and 1 from J, leaving 3 bases between them. This CDR3 comprises 13 residues. Germline loops: CDR1 SGHTA, CDR2 FQGNSA. The CDR3, as DNA: TGTGCCAGCAGCTTACGGAGCAATCAGCCCCAGCATTTT. It specifies CASSLRSNQPQHF.

This clone was counted only a few times. The V and J genes are TRBV27 and TRBJ2-3, with 8 nucleotides matching TRBD2. Unmatched junction bases numbered 14, after V lost 7 bases and J lost 5 bases. Germline CDR1 MNHEY, CDR2 SMNVEV (reference sequence). The CDR3 length is 16 residues. The CDR3 nucleotides are TGTGCCAGCAAACTGTGGGATCGGGGGGGCATAGATACGCAGTATTTT. Encoded protein: CASKLWDRGGIDTQYF.

There are a few counts of this clone. The rearrangement uses TRBV29-1 and TRBJ1-1, with D perhaps matching TRBD1 (5 bases). The CDR3 totals 12 residues. The germline CDR1 and CDR2 sequences are SQVTM and ANQGSEA. Deletions cut 7 bases from V and 4 bases from J, with 13 bases between. The CDR3 here is CSGGEGSTEAFF. DNA of the CDR3: TGCAGCGGGGGCGAGGGAAGCACTGAAGCTTTCTTT. The variable domain in full, with the rest retrieved from reference TRBV29-1 and TRBJ1-1, is SAVISQKPSRDICQRGTSLTIQCQVDSQVTMMFWYRQQPGQSLTLIATANQGSEATYESGFVIDKFPISRPNLTFSTLTVSNMSPEDSSIYLCSGGEGSTEAFFGQGTRLTVV.

V and J are TRBV10-3 and TRBJ1-1; weak D call: TRBD1 (5 bases). Germline-derived CDR1 and CDR2 are ENHRY and SYGVKD. The CDR3 covers 14 residues. Trimming took 10 bases from V and 1 from J, leaving 16 bases between them. CDR3 loop: CATLAGITNTEAFF. CDR3 DNA: TGTGCCACCCTTGCAGGGATCACGAACACTGAAGCTTTCTTT.

This clone was seen more than once but under ten times. The chain uses TRBV27 and TRBJ2-4, with a possible D match to TRBD2 (5 bases). Trimming took 4 bases from V and 0 from J, leaving 7 bases between them. CDR1 is MNHEY, CDR2 SMNVEV, per germline (reference sequence). This CDR3 contains 14 residues. CDR3 bases: TGTGCCAGCAGTTCAGGACTAGCCAAAAACATTCAGTACTTC. Translated: CASSSGLAKNIQYF.

The genes are TRBV7-2 and TRBJ2-3, with 12 bases matching TRBD2. Germline V lookup: CDR1 SGHTA, CDR2 FQGNSA. The CDR3 is 15 amino acids. V dropped 5 bases and J dropped 6; count of bases not matched to a gene: 6. DNA for the CDR3: TGTGCCAGCAGCCCTGGACTAGCGGGGTTGGATACGCAGTATTTT. Amino acid sequence: CASSPGLAGLDTQYF. The full variable domain, completed using reference TRBV7-2 and TRBJ2-3, is GAGVSQSPSNKVTEKGKDVELRCDPISGHTALYWYRQSLGQGLEFLIYFQGNSAPDKSGLPSDRFSAERTGGSVSTLTIQRTQQEDSAVYLCASSPGLAGLDTQYFGPGTRLTVL.

The chain employs TRBV9 and TRBJ2-7; no firm D call. In germline, CDR1 is SGDLS, CDR2 YYNGEE. The ends were cut back, 3 bases at V and 5 bases at J, with 12 bases in the middle. The CDR3 has 13 residues. The CDR3: CASSGIRDHEQYF. CDR3 sequence (DNA): TGTGCCAGCAGCGGGATTAGGGATCACGAGCAGTACTTC. The full variable domain, its missing parts supplied by reference TRBV9 and TRBJ2-7, is DSGVTQTPKHLITATGQRVTLRCSPRSGDLSVYWYQQSLDQGLQFLIQYYNGEERAKGNILERFSAQQFPDLHSELNLSSLELGDSALYFCASSGIRDHEQYFGPGTRLTVT.

V and J are TRBV7-3 and TRBJ2-6, with 7 bases aligning to TRBD1. Trimming at V came to 4 bases and at J to 2 bases, leaving 2 bases not matched to a gene. There are 15 residues in the CDR3. CDR1 and CDR2 from the germline V gene are SGHTA and FQGTGA. Here the CDR3 DNA reads TGTGCCAGCAGCTCGACAGGGCCTGGGGCCAACGTCCTGACTTTC. Translation: CASSSTGPGANVLTF.

This clone was counted between two and nine times. The gene calls are TRBV30 and TRBJ1-4, with D possibly TRBD1 on 6 matching bases. V was trimmed by 4 bases and J by 5 bases, leaving 11 bases between them. The CDR3 runs to 13 residues. Per germline, CDR1 GTSNPN and CDR2 SVGIG (reference sequence). The CDR3 DNA is TGTGCCTGGAAGGGGGTCCGAAATGAAAAACTGTTTTTT. Translating gives CAWKGVRNEKLFF.

The J gene is TRBJ2-5, the V gene TRBV7-2, with D perhaps TRBD2 (6 bases). The CDR3 has 16 residues. Trimming left V 6 bases short and J 0 bases short, with 17 bases between. Germline-derived CDR1 and CDR2 are SGHTA and FQGNSA. In DNA, the CDR3 is TGTGCCAGCAGTTGGGGGGTTCTAGCGAACCAAGAGACCCAGTACTTC. It codes for CASSWGVLANQETQYF.

The gene calls are TRBV30 and TRBJ2-5, with a possible D match to TRBD1 (5 bases). Germline CDR1 is GTSNPN and CDR2 is SVGIG (reference sequence). Trimming took off 4 bases at V and 5 bases at J, with 14 bases between the two ends. The CDR3 runs to 13 residues. CDR3 nucleotide sequence: TGTGCCTGGACGAACAGGTTGGGGGAGACCCAGTACTTC. Amino acid sequence: CAWTNRLGETQYF. Combining the CDR3 with reference TRBV30 and TRBJ2-5 gives the whole variable domain SQTIHQWPATLVQPVGSPLSLECTVEGTSNPNLYWYRQAAGRGLQLLFYSVGIGQISSEVPQNLSASRPQDRQFILSSKKLLLSDSGFYLCAWTNRLGETQYFGPGTRLLVL.

V and J are TRBV5-1 and TRBJ2-6, with 10 nucleotides matching TRBD1. The length of the CDR3 is 18 residues. Per germline, CDR1 SGHRS and CDR2 YFSETQ. Trimming cost V 3 bases and J 2 bases; bases outside gene matches: 8. CDR3 sequence reads: CASSSGQGVLPGANVLTF. CDR3 in DNA: TGCGCCAGCAGCTCCGGACAGGGGGTACTCCCTGGGGCCAACGTCCTGACTTTC.

Worth noting for this clone: This sample also contains other DNA sequences that code for the same CDR3. This chain connects TRBV29-1 to TRBJ1-5, with 7 nucleotides matching TRBD1. CDR3 length: 13 amino acids. The J segment lost 0 bases and the V segment lost 6 bases, leaving 2 bases of the junction unmatched. Germline CDR1 and CDR2: SQVTM and ANQGSEA. The CDR3 loop is CSVGTDSNQPQHF. The CDR3 DNA is TGCAGCGTCGGGACAGATAGCAATCAGCCCCAGCATTTT.

The chain joins TRBV5-1 to TRBJ2-3; TRBD1 aligns across 7 bases. Per germline, CDR1 SGHRS and CDR2 YFSETQ. CDR3 length equals 14 residues. V lost 3 bases to trimming and J lost 2 bases; unmatched junction nucleotides: 3. The CDR3 sequence: CASSWDSATDTQYF. Here the CDR3 DNA reads TGCGCCAGCAGCTGGGACAGCGCCACAGATACGCAGTATTTT.

This chain joins TRBV29-1 and TRBJ1-2; D is possibly TRBD1 (5 bases). Germline CDR1 is SQVTM and CDR2 is ANQGSEA. This CDR3 region has 13 residues. The V end was cut by 5 bases, the J end by 1 base, with 11 bases between. The CDR3 DNA is TGCAGCGTTAGAAGACAGCTTAACTATGGCTACACCTTC. This sequence encodes CSVRRQLNYGYTF.

This chain links TRBV4-1 with TRBJ1-2; weak D call: TRBD1 (6 bases). V shed 2 bases and J shed 1 base, with 11 bases lying between them. There are 15 residues in the CDR3. Germline V gives CDR1 MGHRA, CDR2 YSYEKL. DNA of the CDR3: TGCGCCAGCAGCCAACAACCCAGGGGTAACTATGGCTACACCTTC. Protein sequence: CASSQQPRGNYGYTF.